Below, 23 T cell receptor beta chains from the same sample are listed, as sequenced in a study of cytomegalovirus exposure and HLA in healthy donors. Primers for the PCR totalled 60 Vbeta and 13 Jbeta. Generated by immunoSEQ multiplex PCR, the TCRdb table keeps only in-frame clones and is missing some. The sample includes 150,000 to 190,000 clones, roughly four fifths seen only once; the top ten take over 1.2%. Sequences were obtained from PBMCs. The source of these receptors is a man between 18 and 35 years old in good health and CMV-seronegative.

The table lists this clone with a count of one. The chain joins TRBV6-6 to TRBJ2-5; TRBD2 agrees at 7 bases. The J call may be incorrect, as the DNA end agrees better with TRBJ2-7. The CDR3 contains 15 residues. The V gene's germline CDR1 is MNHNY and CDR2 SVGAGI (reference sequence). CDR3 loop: CASSYSGLVRNEQYF. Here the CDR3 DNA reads TGTGCCAGCAGTTATTCCGGACTAGTTCGTAACGAGCAGTACTTC.

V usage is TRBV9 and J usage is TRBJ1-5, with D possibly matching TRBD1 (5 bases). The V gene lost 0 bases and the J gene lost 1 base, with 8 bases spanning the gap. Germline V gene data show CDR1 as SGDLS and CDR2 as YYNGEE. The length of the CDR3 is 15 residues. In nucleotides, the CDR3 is TGTGCCAGCAGCGTAGATGGGGGGAGCAATCAGCCCCAGCATTTT. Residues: CASSVDGGSNQPQHF.

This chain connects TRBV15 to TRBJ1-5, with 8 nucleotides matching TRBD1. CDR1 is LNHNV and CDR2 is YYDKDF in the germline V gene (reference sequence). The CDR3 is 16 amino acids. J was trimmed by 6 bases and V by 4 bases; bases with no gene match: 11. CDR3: CATSTKAQGAIQPQHF. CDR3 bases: TGTGCCACCAGCACAAAAGCCCAGGGGGCGATTCAGCCCCAGCATTTT.

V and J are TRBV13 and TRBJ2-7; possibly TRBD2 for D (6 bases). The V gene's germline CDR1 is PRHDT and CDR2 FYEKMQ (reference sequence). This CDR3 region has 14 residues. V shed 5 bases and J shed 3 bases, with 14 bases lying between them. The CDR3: CASSLPGGVYEQYF. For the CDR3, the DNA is TGTGCCAGCAGCCTCCCGGGCGGGGTCTACGAGCAGTACTTC.

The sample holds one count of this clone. CDR3 nucleotide sequence: TGTGCCAGTAGCTACCGGGACAGGGGTACCTACGAGCAGTACTTC. Translation: CASSYRDRGTYEQYF. The rearrangement joins TRBV19 to TRBJ2-7; 10 bases match TRBD1. Germline assignment: CDR1 LNHDA and CDR2 SQIVND (reference sequence). Trimming cost V 6 bases and J 2 bases; bases outside gene matches: 7. CDR3 length: 15 amino acids.

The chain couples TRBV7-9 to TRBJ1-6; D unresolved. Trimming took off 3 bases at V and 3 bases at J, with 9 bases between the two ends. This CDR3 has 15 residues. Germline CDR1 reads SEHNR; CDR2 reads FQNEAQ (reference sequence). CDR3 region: CASSFGGYYNSPLHF. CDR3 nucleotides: TGTGCCAGCAGCTTCGGCGGGTACTATAATTCACCCCTCCACTTT.

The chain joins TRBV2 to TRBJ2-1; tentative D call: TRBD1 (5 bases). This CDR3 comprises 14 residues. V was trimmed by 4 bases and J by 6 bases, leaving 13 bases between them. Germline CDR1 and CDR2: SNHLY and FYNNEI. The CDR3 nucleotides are TGTGCCAGCAGTGTAGGAAGGGGTTTCAATGAGCAGTTCTTC. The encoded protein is CASSVGRGFNEQFF. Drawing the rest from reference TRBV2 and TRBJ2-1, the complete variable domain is EPEVTQTPSHQVTQMGQEVILRCVPISNHLYFYWYRQILGQKVEFLVSFYNNEISEKSEIFDDQFSVERPDGSNFTLKIRSTKLEDSAMYFCASSVGRGFNEQFFGPGTRLTVL.

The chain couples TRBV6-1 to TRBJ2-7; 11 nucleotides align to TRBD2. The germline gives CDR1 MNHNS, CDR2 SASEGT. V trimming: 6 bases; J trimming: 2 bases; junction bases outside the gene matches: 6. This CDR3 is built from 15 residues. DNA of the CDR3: TGTGCCAGCAGGGTACTAGCGGGAGACCCCTACGAGCAGTACTTC. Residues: CASRVLAGDPYEQYF.

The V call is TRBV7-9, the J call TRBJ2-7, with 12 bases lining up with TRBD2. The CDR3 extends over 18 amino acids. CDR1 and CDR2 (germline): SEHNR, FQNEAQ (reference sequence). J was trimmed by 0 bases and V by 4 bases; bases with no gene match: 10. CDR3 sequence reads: CASSSTSGRPGISYEQYF. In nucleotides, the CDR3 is TGTGCCAGCAGCTCCACTAGCGGGAGGCCGGGAATCTCCTACGAGCAGTACTTC.

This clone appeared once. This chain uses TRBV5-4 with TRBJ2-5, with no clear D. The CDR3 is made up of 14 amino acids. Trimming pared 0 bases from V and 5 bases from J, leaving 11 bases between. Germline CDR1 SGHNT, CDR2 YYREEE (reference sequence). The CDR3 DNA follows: TGTGCCAGCAGCTTGGGCTCCTCCGGGGAGACCCAGTACTTC. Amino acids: CASSLGSSGETQYF.

CDR3 amino acids: CASSDTRANQPQHF. In DNA form, the CDR3 reads TGTGCCAGCAGTGACACGCGCGCCAATCAGCCCCAGCATTTT. The V and J genes are TRBV2 and TRBJ1-5; D gene unclear. CDR1 is SNHLY, CDR2 FYNNEI, per germline. This CDR3 has 14 residues. V was clipped by 3 bases and J by 3 bases, with 9 bases between them.

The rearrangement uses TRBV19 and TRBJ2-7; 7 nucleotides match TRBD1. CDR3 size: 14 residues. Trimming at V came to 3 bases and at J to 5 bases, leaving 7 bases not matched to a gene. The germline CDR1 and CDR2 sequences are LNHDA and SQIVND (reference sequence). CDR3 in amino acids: CASSMKQGLHEQYF. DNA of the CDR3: TGTGCCAGTAGTATGAAACAGGGGTTACACGAGCAGTACTTC. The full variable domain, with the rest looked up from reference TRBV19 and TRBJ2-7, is DGGITQSPKYLFRKEGQNVTLSCEQNLNHDAMYWYRQDPGQGLRLIYYSQIVNDFQKGDIAEGYSVSREKKESFPLTVTSAQKNPTAFYLCASSMKQGLHEQYFGPGTRLTVT.

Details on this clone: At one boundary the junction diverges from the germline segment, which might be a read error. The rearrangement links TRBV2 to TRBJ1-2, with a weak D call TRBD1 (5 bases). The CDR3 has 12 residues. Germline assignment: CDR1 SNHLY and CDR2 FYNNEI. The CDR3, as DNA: TGTGCCAGCAGTCCAGGGTATTATGCCTACACCTTC. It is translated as CASSPGYYAYTF.

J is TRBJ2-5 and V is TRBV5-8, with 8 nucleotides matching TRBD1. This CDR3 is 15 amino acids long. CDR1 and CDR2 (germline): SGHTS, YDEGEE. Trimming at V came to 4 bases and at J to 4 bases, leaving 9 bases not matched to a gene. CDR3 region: CASSRGQGVRETQYF. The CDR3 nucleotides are TGTGCCAGCAGCCGCGGACAGGGTGTTCGAGAGACCCAGTACTTC.

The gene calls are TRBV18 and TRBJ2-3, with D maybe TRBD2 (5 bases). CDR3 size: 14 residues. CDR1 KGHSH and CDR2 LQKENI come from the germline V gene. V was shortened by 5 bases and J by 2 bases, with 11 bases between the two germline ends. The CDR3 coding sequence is TGTGCCAGCTCAGAGGGCGGATTCACAGATACGCAGTATTTT. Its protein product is CASSEGGFTDTQYF.

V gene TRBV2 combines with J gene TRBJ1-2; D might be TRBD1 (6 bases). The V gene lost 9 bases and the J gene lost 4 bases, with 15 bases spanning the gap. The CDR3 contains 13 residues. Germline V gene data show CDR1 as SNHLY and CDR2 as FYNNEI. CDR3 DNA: TGTGCCAGATCACAACAGGACAGCTATGGCTACACCTTC. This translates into CARSQQDSYGYTF.

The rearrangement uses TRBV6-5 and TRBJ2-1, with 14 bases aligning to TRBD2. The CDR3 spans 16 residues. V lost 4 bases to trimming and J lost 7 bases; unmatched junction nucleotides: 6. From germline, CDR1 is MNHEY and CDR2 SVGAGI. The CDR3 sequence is CASSSRTSGGRNEQFF. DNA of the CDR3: TGTGCCAGCAGTTCTCGGACTAGCGGGGGGCGAAATGAGCAGTTCTTC.

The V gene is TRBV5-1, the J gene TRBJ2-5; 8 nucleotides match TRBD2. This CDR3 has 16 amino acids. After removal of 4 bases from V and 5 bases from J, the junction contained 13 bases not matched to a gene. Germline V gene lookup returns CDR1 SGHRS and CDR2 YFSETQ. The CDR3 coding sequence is TGCGCCAGCAGCCGCGGGGGGCGGGAGTTCTGGGAGACCCAGTACTTC. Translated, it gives CASSRGGREFWETQYF.

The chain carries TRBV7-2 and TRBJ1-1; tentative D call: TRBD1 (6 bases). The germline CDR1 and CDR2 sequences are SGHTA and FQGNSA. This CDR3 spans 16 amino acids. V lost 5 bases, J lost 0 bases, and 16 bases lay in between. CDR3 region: CASSLAQGMVNTEAFF. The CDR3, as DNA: TGTGCCAGCAGCCTCGCGCAGGGGATGGTGAACACTGAAGCTTTCTTT.

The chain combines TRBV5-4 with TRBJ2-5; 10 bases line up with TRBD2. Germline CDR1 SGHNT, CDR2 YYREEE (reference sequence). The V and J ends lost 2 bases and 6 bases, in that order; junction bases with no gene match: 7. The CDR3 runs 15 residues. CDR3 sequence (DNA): TGTGCCAGCAGCTTTTCTAGCGGGAGTAGGCAGACCCAGTACTTC. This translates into CASSFSSGSRQTQYF.

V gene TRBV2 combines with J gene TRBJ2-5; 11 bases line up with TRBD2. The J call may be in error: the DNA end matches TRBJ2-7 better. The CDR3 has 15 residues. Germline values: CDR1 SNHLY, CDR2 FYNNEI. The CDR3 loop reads CASSIAGGGSYEQYF. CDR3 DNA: TGTGCCAGCAGTATAGCGGGAGGGGGGTCCTACGAGCAGTACTTC.

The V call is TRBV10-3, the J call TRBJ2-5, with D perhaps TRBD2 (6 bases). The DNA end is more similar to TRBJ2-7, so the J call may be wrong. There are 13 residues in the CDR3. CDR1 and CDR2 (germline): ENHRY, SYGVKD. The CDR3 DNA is TGTGCCATCCGAGGGCGGGACTCCTACGAGCAGTACTTC. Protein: CAIRGRDSYEQYF.

The CDR3 loop is CASSLPGQGSSYEQYF. CDR3 bases: TGTGCCAGCAGCCTACCGGGACAGGGTAGCTCCTACGAGCAGTACTTC. This chain connects TRBV5-8 to TRBJ2-7; TRBD1 matches 9 bases. Germline CDR1 is SGHTS and CDR2 is YDEGEE. CDR3 length: 16 amino acids. V shed 4 bases and J 0 bases; nucleotides not matched to a gene: 8. Using reference TRBV5-8 and TRBJ2-7 for the parts outside the CDR3, the full variable domain is EAGVTQSPTHLIKTRGQQATLRCSPISGHTSVYWYQQALGLGLQFLLWYDEGEERNRGNFPPRFSGRQFPNYSSELNVNALELEDSALYLCASSLPGQGSSYEQYFGPGTRLTVT.